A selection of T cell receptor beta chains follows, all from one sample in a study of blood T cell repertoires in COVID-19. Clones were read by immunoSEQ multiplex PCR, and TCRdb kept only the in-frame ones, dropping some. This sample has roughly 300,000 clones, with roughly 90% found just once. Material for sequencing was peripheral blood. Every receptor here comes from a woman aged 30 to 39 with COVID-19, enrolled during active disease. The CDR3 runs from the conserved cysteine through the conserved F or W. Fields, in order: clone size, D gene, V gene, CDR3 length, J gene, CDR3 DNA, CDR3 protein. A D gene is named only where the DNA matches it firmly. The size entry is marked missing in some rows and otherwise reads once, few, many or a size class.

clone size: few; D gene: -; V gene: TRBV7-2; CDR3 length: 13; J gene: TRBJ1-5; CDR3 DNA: TGTGCCAGCAGCCAGCGGGGCCCTCAGCCCCAGCATTTT; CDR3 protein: CASSQRGPQPQHF
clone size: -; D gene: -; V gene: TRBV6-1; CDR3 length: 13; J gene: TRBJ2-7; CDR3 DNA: TGTGCCAGCAGTGAATTAACAGGCTACGAGCAGTACTTC; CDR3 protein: CASSELTGYEQYF
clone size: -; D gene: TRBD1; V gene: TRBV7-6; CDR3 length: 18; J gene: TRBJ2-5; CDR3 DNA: TGTGCCAGCAGCCCACATGACCAGGACAGGGTCGGCCAAGAGACCCAGTACTTC; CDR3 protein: CASSPHDQDRVGQETQYF
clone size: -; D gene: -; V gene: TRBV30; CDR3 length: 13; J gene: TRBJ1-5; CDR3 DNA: TGTGCCTGGAATCTGGGCAGCAATCAGCCCCAGCATTTT; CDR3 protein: CAWNLGSNQPQHF
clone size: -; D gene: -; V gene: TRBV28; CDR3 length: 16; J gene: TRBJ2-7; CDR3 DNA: TGTGCCAGCAGTTCCGCAGGGGCGAAATTCACCTACGAGCAGTACTTC; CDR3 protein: CASSSAGAKFTYEQYF
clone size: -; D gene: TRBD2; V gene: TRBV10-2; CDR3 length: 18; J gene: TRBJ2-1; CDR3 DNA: TGCGCCAGCAGTGAATTAGTGACTAGCGGGGGGAAGATGGATGAGCAGTTCTTC; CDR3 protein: CASSELVTSGGKMDEQFF
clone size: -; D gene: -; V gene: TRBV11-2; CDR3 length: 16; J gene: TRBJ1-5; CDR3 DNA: TGTGCCAGCAGCCCCGGAGTAGGGGCTAGCAATCAGCCCCAGCATTTT; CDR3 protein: CASSPGVGASNQPQHF
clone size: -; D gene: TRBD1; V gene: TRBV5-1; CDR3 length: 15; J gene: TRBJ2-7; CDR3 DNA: TGCGCCAGCAGCTTGACAGGGGGCCAGGTCTACGAGCAGTACTTC; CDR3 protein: CASSLTGGQVYEQYF
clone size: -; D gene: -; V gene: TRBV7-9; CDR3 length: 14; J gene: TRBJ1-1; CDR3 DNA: TGTGCCAGCAGCTCCATAGGCGCGGGGACTGAAGCTTTCTTT; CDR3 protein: CASSSIGAGTEAFF
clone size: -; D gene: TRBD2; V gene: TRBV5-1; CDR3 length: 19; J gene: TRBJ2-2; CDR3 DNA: TGCGCCAGCAGTCACCACCCGGGACTAGCGGGGGAGAACACCGGGGAGCTGTTTTTT; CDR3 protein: CASSHHPGLAGENTGELFF
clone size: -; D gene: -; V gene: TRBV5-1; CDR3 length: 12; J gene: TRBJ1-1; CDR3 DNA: TGCGCCAGCAGCCCGGACGGGAAAGAAGCTTTCTTT; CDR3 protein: CASSPDGKEAFF
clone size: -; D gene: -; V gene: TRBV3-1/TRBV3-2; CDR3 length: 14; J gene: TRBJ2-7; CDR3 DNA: TGTGCCAGCAGCCAAGATTGGGCAGACTACGAGCAGTACTTC; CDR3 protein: CASSQDWADYEQYF
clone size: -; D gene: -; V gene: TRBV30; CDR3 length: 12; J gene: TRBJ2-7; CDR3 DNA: TGTGCCTGGAGTGTTGGGGGGTACGAGCAGTACTTC; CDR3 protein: CAWSVGGYEQYF
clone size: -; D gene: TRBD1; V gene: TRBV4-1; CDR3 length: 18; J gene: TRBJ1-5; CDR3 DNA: TGCGCCAGCAGCCAAGGAATGCCGGGACAGGGAGCAGGGCAGCCCCAGCATTTT; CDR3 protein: CASSQGMPGQGAGQPQHF
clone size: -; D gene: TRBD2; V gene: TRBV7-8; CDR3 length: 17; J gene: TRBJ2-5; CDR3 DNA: TGTGCCAGCAGCCACAGACTAGCGATACGGGGCGTAGAGACCCAGTACTTC; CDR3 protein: CASSHRLAIRGVETQYF
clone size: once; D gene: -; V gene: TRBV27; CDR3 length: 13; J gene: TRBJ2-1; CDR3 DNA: TGTGCCAGCAGGTCTAGCTCCTACAATGAGCAGTTCTTC; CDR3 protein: CASRSSSYNEQFF
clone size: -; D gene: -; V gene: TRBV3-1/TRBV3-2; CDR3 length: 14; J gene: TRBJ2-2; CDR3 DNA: TGTGCCAGCAGCATACGGAGCAACACCGGGGAGCTGTTTTTT; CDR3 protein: CASSIRSNTGELFF
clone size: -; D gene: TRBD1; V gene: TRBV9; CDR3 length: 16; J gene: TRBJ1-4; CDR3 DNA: TGTGCCAGCAGCGTAGGTTCCCGGGCCAGGGGGGAAAAACTGTTTTTT; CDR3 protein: CASSVGSRARGEKLFF
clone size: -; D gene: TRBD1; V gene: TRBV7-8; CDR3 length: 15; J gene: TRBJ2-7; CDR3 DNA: TGTGCCAGCAGCTTTTCTGGGACAGACGACCGAGAGAAGTACTTC; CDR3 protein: CASSFSGTDDREKYF
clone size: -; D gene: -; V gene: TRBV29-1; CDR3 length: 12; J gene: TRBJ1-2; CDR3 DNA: TGCAGCGTTGCAAAGGAGGACTATGGCTACACCTTC; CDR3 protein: CSVAKEDYGYTF
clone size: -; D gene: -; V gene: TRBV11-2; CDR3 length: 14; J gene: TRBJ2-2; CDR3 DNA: TGTGCCAGCAGCCCCATCAAGAACACCGGGGAGCTGTTTTTT; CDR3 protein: CASSPIKNTGELFF
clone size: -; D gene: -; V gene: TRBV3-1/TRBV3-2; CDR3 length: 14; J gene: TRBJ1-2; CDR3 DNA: TGTGCCAGCAGCCTAGACCGAACCGGCTATGGCTACACCTTC; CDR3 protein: CASSLDRTGYGYTF
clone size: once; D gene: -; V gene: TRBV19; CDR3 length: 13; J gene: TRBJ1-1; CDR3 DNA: TGTGCCAGTAGTCTTCCAGGTGGGACTGAAGCTTTCTTT; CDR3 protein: CASSLPGGTEAFF
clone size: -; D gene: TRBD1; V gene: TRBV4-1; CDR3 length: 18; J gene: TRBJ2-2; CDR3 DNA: TGCGCCAGCAGCCAAACGGGACAGGCCACCCCGAACACCGGGGAGCTGTTTTTT; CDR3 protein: CASSQTGQATPNTGELFF
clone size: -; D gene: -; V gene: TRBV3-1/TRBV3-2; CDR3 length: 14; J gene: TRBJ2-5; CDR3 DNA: TGTGCCAGCAGCCCTTCCGGGTCCAAAGAGACCCAGTACTTC; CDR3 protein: CASSPSGSKETQYF
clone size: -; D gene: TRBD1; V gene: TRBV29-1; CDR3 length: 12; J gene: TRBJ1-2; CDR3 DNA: TGCAGCGTTGAGGACAGGGGGTATGGCTACACCTTC; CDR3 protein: CSVEDRGYGYTF
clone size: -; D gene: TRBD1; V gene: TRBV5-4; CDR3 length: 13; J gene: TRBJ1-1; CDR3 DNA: TGTGCCAGCAGCGGGACAGGCGACACTGAAGCTTTCTTT; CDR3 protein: CASSGTGDTEAFF